These 31 T cell receptor beta chains share one sample of origin, sequenced in a study of blood T cell repertoires in COVID-19. TCRdb's copy holds only in-frame clones and misses some; the assay was immunoSEQ multiplex PCR. The sample includes tens of thousands of clones, 75% to 90% of them seen just once. Material: peripheral blood. Receptors were obtained from a man aged 50 or older with active or convalescent COVID-19.

CDR3 sequence reads: CAVGQGAADTQYF. In nucleotides, the CDR3 is TGTGCCGTGGGACAGGGGGCCGCAGATACGCAGTATTTT. V and J are TRBV10-3 and TRBJ2-3; 12 bases match TRBD1. CDR1 and CDR2 from the germline V gene are ENHRY and SYGVKD. V was clipped by 11 bases and J by 4 bases; unmatched bases: 4. The CDR3 is 13 amino acids.

This chain links TRBV5-1 with TRBJ1-1; perhaps TRBD1 as D (6 bases). CDR3 size: 14 residues. Trimming shortened V by 2 bases and J by 1 base, and 9 bases separated the two germline ends. CDR1 SGHRS and CDR2 YFSETQ come from the germline V gene. The CDR3: CASSLLQGNTEAFF. The CDR3 coding sequence is TGCGCCAGCAGCTTACTACAGGGGAACACTGAAGCTTTCTTT.

The chain uses TRBV2 and TRBJ2-7; 7 positions agree with TRBD2. The CDR3 totals 14 residues. Germline CDR1 and CDR2: SNHLY and FYNNEI. V lost 0 bases, J lost 9 bases, and 8 bases stayed unmatched. The CDR3 DNA is TGTGCCAGCAGTGAAGCTGGGGAGGGGATGGGGCAGTACTTC. Amino acids: CASSEAGEGMGQYF. Together with reference TRBV2 and TRBJ2-7, the CDR3 gives the full variable domain: EPEVTQTPSHQVTQMGQEVILRCVPISNHLYFYWYRQILGQKVEFLVSFYNNEISEKSEIFDDQFSVERPDGSNFTLKIRSTKLEDSAMYFCASSEAGEGMGQYFGPGTRLTVT.

V and J are TRBV14 and TRBJ1-3; 7 bases line up with TRBD1. The J segment lost 4 bases and the V segment lost 0 bases, leaving 6 bases of the junction unmatched. The CDR3 extends over 16 amino acids. Germline CDR1 is SGHDN and CDR2 is FVKESK. This CDR3 is CASSQDLPGQGNTIYF. CDR3 coding DNA: TGTGCCAGCAGCCAAGATTTACCGGGACAGGGAAACACCATATATTTT.

The chain combines TRBV6-1 with TRBJ2-2; 7 bases map to TRBD2. The CDR3 is 19 residues long. Germline CDR1 and CDR2: MNHNS and SASEGT. After removal of 4 bases from V and 8 bases from J, the junction contained 22 bases not matched to a gene. CDR3 DNA: TGTGCCAGCAGTGTAGACGGCGGGAGCGCGAAAAGGCGAAAAGGGGAGCTGTTTTTT. It specifies CASSVDGGSAKRRKGELFF.

V gene TRBV10-1 combines with J gene TRBJ2-3; 11 bases align to TRBD1. The V segment lost 5 bases and the J segment 5 bases; nucleotides outside the gene matches: 12. The V gene's germline CDR1 is WNHNN and CDR2 SYGVQD (reference sequence). The CDR3 contains 17 residues. Here the CDR3 DNA reads TGCGCCAGCAGTTTTCCCGGGACAGGGGGAAAGGGAGATACGCAGTATTTT. Protein: CASSFPGTGGKGDTQYF.

This chain joins TRBV5-4 and TRBJ2-5; D might be TRBD2 (6 bases). Germline CDR1 and CDR2: SGHNT and YYREEE (reference sequence). Trimming left V 8 bases short and J 0 bases short, with 20 bases between. The CDR3 length is 16 residues. The CDR3, as DNA: TGTGCCAGTACCTTCCCCGGCGCGGGGAACCAAGAGACCCAGTACTTC. This gives the protein CASTFPGAGNQETQYF. The full variable domain, its missing parts supplied by reference TRBV5-4 and TRBJ2-5, is ETGVTQSPTHLIKTRGQQVTLRCSSQSGHNTVSWYQQALGQGPQFIFQYYREEENGRGNFPPRFSGLQFPNYSSELNVNALELDDSALYLCASTFPGAGNQETQYFGPGTRLLVL.

The CDR3 reads CASSYGTGAGEQYF. Here the CDR3 DNA reads TGTGCCAGCAGTTACGGGACAGGGGCGGGAGAGCAGTACTTC. V and J are TRBV6-5 and TRBJ2-7; 10 bases line up with TRBD1. J lost 7 bases, V lost 2 bases, and 5 bases had no gene match. Per the germline V gene, CDR1 is MNHEY and CDR2 is SVGAGI. The CDR3 has 14 amino acids.

The chain uses TRBV7-8 and TRBJ1-4; 7 bases are shared with TRBD1. CDR3 size: 15 residues. Per the germline V gene, CDR1 is SGHVS and CDR2 is FQNEAQ. Losses at the gene ends were 0 bases for V and 3 bases for J; bases not matched to a gene: 1. In DNA form, the CDR3 reads TGTGCCAGCAGCTTAGCCAGGGGGGCTAATGAAAAACTGTTTTTT. As protein: CASSLARGANEKLFF.

The chain combines TRBV3-1 (or the pseudogene TRBV3-2) with TRBJ1-6; D gene uncertain. Germline values: CDR1 LGHDT, CDR2 YNNKEL (reference sequence). The CDR3 covers 16 residues. V lost 0 bases to trimming and J lost 0 bases, with 6 bases between them. The CDR3 is CASSQDVSSYNSPLHF. CDR3 coding DNA: TGTGCCAGCAGCCAAGATGTGAGCTCCTATAATTCACCCCTCCACTTT.

This chain connects TRBV4-3 to TRBJ1-3, with D possibly being TRBD1 (5 bases). Trimming left V 0 bases short and J 0 bases short, with 6 bases between. The CDR3 sequence is 15 residues long. Per the germline V gene, CDR1 is LGHNA and CDR2 is YSLEER. CDR3: CASSQDRASGNTIYF. CDR3 nucleotide sequence: TGCGCCAGCAGCCAAGACAGGGCCTCTGGAAACACCATATATTTT.

The chain combines TRBV3-1 (or the pseudogene TRBV3-2) with TRBJ2-1; TRBD2 might be the D (6 bases). The CDR3 contains 15 residues. V lost 1 base and J 9 bases, leaving 16 bases between the germline ends. CDR1 and CDR2 from the germline V gene are LGHDT and YNNKEL (reference sequence). CDR3: CASSQGGSGVGEQFF. The CDR3 bases are TGTGCCAGCAGCCAAGGGGGATCGGGAGTGGGTGAGCAGTTCTTC.

This clone has a handful of counts. V usage is TRBV7-2 and J usage is TRBJ2-1; 7 bases are shared with TRBD2. CDR1 and CDR2 from the germline V gene are SGHTA and FQGNSA. The CDR3 has 15 residues. V gave up 1 base and J gave up 7 bases; unmatched junction bases: 7. CDR3 DNA sequence: TGTGCCAGCAGCTTAGTGGGAGGGGTCCCAAATGAGCAGTTCTTC. It encodes CASSLVGGVPNEQFF.

Details on this clone: This specimen includes other DNA sequences encoding the same CDR3. The V call is TRBV3-1 (or the pseudogene TRBV3-2), the J call TRBJ1-2; D perhaps matches TRBD1 (6 bases). The length of the CDR3 is 13 residues. Germline V CDR1 and CDR2: LGHDT, YNNKEL (reference sequence). The ends were cut back, 4 bases at V and 1 base at J, with 7 bases in the middle. CDR3 sequence reads: CASSRQVNYGYTF. CDR3 coding DNA: TGTGCCAGCAGCCGACAGGTTAACTATGGCTACACCTTC.

The rearrangement links TRBV3-1 (or the pseudogene TRBV3-2) to TRBJ1-2; D perhaps matches TRBD1 (5 bases). CDR1 and CDR2 from the germline V gene are LGHDT and YNNKEL (reference sequence). V was trimmed by 0 bases and J by 5 bases, leaving 13 bases between them. CDR3 length equals 15 residues. The CDR3 loop reads CASSQDISGGYGYTF. CDR3 bases: TGTGCCAGCAGCCAAGATATTTCGGGGGGGTATGGCTACACCTTC.

The J gene is TRBJ2-6, the V gene TRBV19; 7 bases are shared with TRBD1. This CDR3 spans 16 amino acids. Unmatched junction bases numbered 0, after V lost 1 base and J lost 0 bases. Germline loops: CDR1 LNHDA, CDR2 SQIVND (reference sequence). The CDR3 loop is CASSIAGGSGANVLTF. In DNA, the CDR3 is TGTGCCAGTAGTATAGCAGGGGGCTCTGGGGCCAACGTCCTGACTTTC.

J is TRBJ2-5 and V is TRBV24-1; 10 nucleotides align to TRBD2. Germline CDR1 and CDR2: KGHDR and SFDVKD. This CDR3 spans 16 amino acids. V shed 3 bases and J 4 bases; nucleotides not matched to a gene: 7. Written as DNA, the CDR3 is TGTGCCACCAGTGATCGTAAAGCGGGGGGGCTAGAGACCCAGTACTTC. Amino acids: CATSDRKAGGLETQYF.

J is TRBJ1-2 and V is TRBV19, with D possibly TRBD1 on 5 matching bases. Deletions cut 0 bases from V and 0 bases from J, with 8 bases between. The CDR3 is 15 residues long. Germline assignment: CDR1 LNHDA and CDR2 SQIVND (reference sequence). The CDR3 bases are TGTGCCAGTAGTATAGACACAGGAGCTAACTATGGCTACACCTTC. It encodes CASSIDTGANYGYTF.

The rearrangement joins TRBV30 to TRBJ1-3, with D maybe TRBD1 (5 bases). The CDR3 has 13 amino acids. From germline, CDR1 is GTSNPN and CDR2 SVGIG (reference sequence). V was cut by 4 bases and J by 1 base, with 8 bases left in between. In DNA, the CDR3 is TGTGCCTGGACCAGACAGTCTGGAAACACCATATATTTT. This codes for CAWTRQSGNTIYF.

This clone was observed a single time. The chain carries TRBV9 and TRBJ1-1; possible D gene TRBD1, 5 bases. With 0 bases removed from V and 0 bases from J, the gap between germline ends came to 9 bases. CDR1 and CDR2 (germline): SGDLS, YYNGEE. The CDR3 has 15 residues. The CDR3, as DNA: TGTGCCAGCAGCGTAGCCGCAGGGTTGAACACTGAAGCTTTCTTT. Residues: CASSVAAGLNTEAFF.

J is TRBJ2-1 and V is TRBV6-2 or TRBV6-3; 7 bases are a match to TRBD1. J gave up 1 base and V 4 bases, and 1 base lay outside the gene matches. From germline, CDR1 is MNHEY and CDR2 SVGEGT. The CDR3 sequence is 14 residues long. CDR3 in DNA: TGTGCCAGCAGTTCCAGGGGGTCCTACAATGAGCAGTTCTTC. Translating gives CASSSRGSYNEQFF.

About this clone: The sample contains more than one DNA sequence encoding this CDR3. The chain recombines TRBV24-1 with TRBJ2-3; TRBD2 matches 9 bases. CDR3 length: 16 amino acids. Germline CDR1 reads KGHDR; CDR2 reads SFDVKD. The trim removed 4 bases at V and 1 base at J, leaving 5 bases unmatched. CDR3 nucleotide sequence: TGTGCCACCAGTGACCCACTAGCGGGCGGCACAGATACGCAGTATTTT. Encoded protein: CATSDPLAGGTDTQYF.

The gene calls are TRBV19 and TRBJ2-7; 7 nucleotides match TRBD2. V trimming: 7 bases; J trimming: 0 bases; junction bases outside the gene matches: 6. CDR3 length: 14 amino acids. Germline CDR1 and CDR2: LNHDA and SQIVND (reference sequence). CDR3 sequence: CASTAGEFSYEQYF. The CDR3 region has the DNA TGTGCCAGTACCGCGGGGGAATTCTCCTACGAGCAGTACTTC. The variable domain in full, with the rest retrieved from reference TRBV19 and TRBJ2-7, is DGGITQSPKYLFRKEGQNVTLSCEQNLNHDAMYWYRQDPGQGLRLIYYSQIVNDFQKGDIAEGYSVSREKKESFPLTVTSAQKNPTAFYLCASTAGEFSYEQYFGPGTRLTVT.

The chain couples TRBV3-1 (or the pseudogene TRBV3-2) to TRBJ1-3, with TRBD1 as a possible D gene (6 bases). CDR1 and CDR2 from the germline V gene are LGHDT and YNNKEL (reference sequence). CDR3 length equals 14 residues. The V end was cut by 7 bases, the J end by 0 bases, with 10 bases between. The CDR3 DNA is TGTGCCAGCACCGGACAGCCCTCTGGAAACACCATATATTTT. This sequence encodes CASTGQPSGNTIYF.

The chain employs TRBV10-1 and TRBJ2-7, with 7 bases matching TRBD2. This CDR3 comprises 15 residues. Germline-derived CDR1 and CDR2 are WNHNN and SYGVQD (reference sequence). After removal of 4 bases from V and 5 bases from J, the junction contained 11 bases not matched to a gene. CDR3: CASSAGGGPFHEQYF. Here the CDR3 DNA reads TGCGCCAGCAGTGCGGGGGGAGGGCCTTTCCACGAGCAGTACTTC.

The genes are TRBV4-3 and TRBJ1-2, with D uncertain. V lost 5 bases to trimming and J lost 9 bases, with 10 bases between them. Germline V gives CDR1 LGHNA, CDR2 YSLEER. This CDR3 contains 11 residues. CDR3 protein: CASSGLGSYTF. As DNA, the CDR3 is TGCGCCAGCAGCGGGCTCGGGAGCTACACCTTC.

CDR3 amino acids: CASSLRLAGGLYEQYF. The DNA of the CDR3 is TGTGCCAGCAGCTTAAGGCTAGCGGGGGGGCTATACGAGCAGTACTTC. The chain uses TRBV7-6 and TRBJ2-7, with TRBD2 matching over 12 bases. This CDR3 has 16 residues. Germline values: CDR1 SGHVS, CDR2 FNYEAQ. Unmatched junction bases numbered 6, after V lost 2 bases and J lost 4 bases.

The chain joins TRBV12-2 to TRBJ2-3; the listed D gene, TRBD2, was not tested against the DNA. TRBV12-2 is a documented pseudogene. The CDR3 has 14 amino acids. The CDR3 is CASRTLGSTDTQYF. In nucleotides, the CDR3 is TGTGCAAGTCGCACCCTAGGAAGCACAGATACGCAGTATTTT.

This chain connects TRBV7-2 to TRBJ2-5; a possible D gene is TRBD2 (5 bases). V lost 5 bases and J lost 2, with 15 bases in between. CDR1 is SGHTA, CDR2 FQGNSA, per germline. The CDR3 totals 15 residues. CDR3 coding DNA: TGTGCCAGCAGCAGACGGAGGCAAGCTCAAGAGACCCAGTACTTC. Residues: CASSRRRQAQETQYF.

The chain links TRBV29-1 to TRBJ2-7, with D maybe TRBD1 (6 bases). CDR3 size: 15 residues. Per the germline V gene, CDR1 is SQVTM and CDR2 is ANQGSEA. V was trimmed by 7 bases and J by 2 bases, leaving 21 bases between them. Here the CDR3 DNA reads TGCAGCGCCCCGAACAGGGCCGCCTTGACCTACGAGCAGTACTTC. This translates into CSAPNRAALTYEQYF.

This sequence joins TRBV6-1 and TRBJ2-1; 8 bases are a match to TRBD2. CDR1 is MNHNS and CDR2 is SASEGT in the germline V gene. Losses at the gene ends were 2 bases for V and 3 bases for J; bases not matched to a gene: 3. The CDR3 consists of 15 residues. CDR3 amino acids: CASSERREDYNEQFF. The CDR3, as DNA: TGTGCCAGCAGTGAACGGCGGGAGGACTACAATGAGCAGTTCTTC.